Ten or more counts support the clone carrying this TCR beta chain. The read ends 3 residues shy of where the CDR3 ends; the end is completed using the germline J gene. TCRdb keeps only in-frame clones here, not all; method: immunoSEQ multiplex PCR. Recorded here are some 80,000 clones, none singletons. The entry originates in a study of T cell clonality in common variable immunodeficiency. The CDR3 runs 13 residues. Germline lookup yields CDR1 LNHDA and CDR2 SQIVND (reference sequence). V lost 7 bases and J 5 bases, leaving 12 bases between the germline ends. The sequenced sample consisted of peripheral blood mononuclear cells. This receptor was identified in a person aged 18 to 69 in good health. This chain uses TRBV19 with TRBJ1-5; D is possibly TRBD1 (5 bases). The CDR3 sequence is CASIDSSHQPQHF. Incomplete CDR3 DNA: TGTGCCAGTATTGACAGTTCGCATCAGCCC.